The 27 T cell receptor beta chains below come from one sample, sequenced in a study of cytomegalovirus exposure and HLA in healthy donors. Vbeta (60) and Jbeta (13) primers were used in the PCR. Only in-frame clones appear in the TCRdb table, and some are missing; sequencing was by immunoSEQ multiplex PCR. The profile shows under 200,000 clones, about 79% of them singletons. Material for sequencing was PBMCs. Receptor source: a man in his fifties in good health and CMV-seropositive.

This clone has a handful of counts. The rearrangement links TRBV10-1 to TRBJ1-4; D gene unclear. V lost 6 bases and J 4 bases, leaving 15 bases between the germline ends. This CDR3 is built from 15 residues. Germline V gene lookup returns CDR1 WNHNN and CDR2 SYGVQD (reference sequence). The CDR3 region has the DNA TGCGCCAGCAGAGCGGACGTCGGCGATAATGAAAAACTGTTTTTT. It is translated as CASRADVGDNEKLFF.

V gene TRBV19 combines with J gene TRBJ1-5; maybe TRBD1 (5 bases). Germline V gives CDR1 LNHDA, CDR2 SQIVND (reference sequence). The CDR3 is made up of 15 amino acids. The germline V and J ends were trimmed by 4 bases and 0 bases, with 10 bases remaining between them. In nucleotides, the CDR3 is TGTGCCAGTAGTACGACCGGGGGTAGCAATCAGCCCCAGCATTTT. Translating gives CASSTTGGSNQPQHF.

This clone was detected a few times. V usage is TRBV4-2 and J usage is TRBJ2-7, with a weak D call TRBD1 (6 bases). The CDR3 loop spans 15 amino acids. V lost 4 bases to trimming and J lost 4 bases, with 17 bases between them. Per the germline V gene, CDR1 is LGHNA and CDR2 is YNFKEQ. This CDR3 is CASSPVAGTPYEQYV. The CDR3 nucleotides read TGTGCCAGCAGCCCCGTAGCCGGGACACCATACGAGCAGTACGTC.

This chain links TRBV5-1 with TRBJ2-3, with TRBD1 as a possible D gene (5 bases). V was pared by 2 bases and J by 2 bases, with 12 bases between. This CDR3 has 15 amino acids. Looked up from germline, CDR1 is SGHRS and CDR2 is YFSETQ. As DNA, the CDR3 is TGCGCCAGCAGCTTAGGGGCATTGTACACAGATACGCAGTATTTT. Translated: CASSLGALYTDTQYF.

The V and J genes are TRBV28 and TRBJ2-2; TRBD2 agrees at 11 bases. CDR3 length equals 15 residues. Unmatched junction bases numbered 6, after V lost 3 bases and J lost 9 bases. Germline values: CDR1 MDHEN, CDR2 SYDVKM. CDR3 region: CASSFTSGGVRELFF. As DNA, the CDR3 is TGTGCCAGCAGTTTTACTAGCGGGGGAGTCAGGGAGCTGTTTTTT.

As concerns this clone: One junction end disagrees with the germline gene, perhaps due to a read error. This chain uses TRBV7-9 with TRBJ1-1; D unclear. Germline lookup yields CDR1 SEHNR and CDR2 FQNEAQ (reference sequence). This CDR3 is built from 15 residues. DNA for the CDR3: TGTTCCAGCAGCCCCGGACTTTCCACCGGCACTGAAGCTTTCTTT. Residues: CSSSPGLSTGTEAFF.

This clone has only a few counts. The V gene is TRBV2, the J gene TRBJ1-6, with D possibly being TRBD1 (6 bases). CDR3 length equals 15 residues. Germline V gives CDR1 SNHLY, CDR2 FYNNEI. The V gene lost 4 bases and the J gene lost 7 bases, with 14 bases spanning the gap. The CDR3 protein is CASSVDGTQNSPLHF. As DNA, the CDR3 is TGTGCCAGCAGTGTCGATGGGACACAGAATTCACCCCTCCACTTT. The variable domain in full, with the rest retrieved from reference TRBV2 and TRBJ1-6, is EPEVTQTPSHQVTQMGQEVILRCVPISNHLYFYWYRQILGQKVEFLVSFYNNEISEKSEIFDDQFSVERPDGSNFTLKIRSTKLEDSAMYFCASSVDGTQNSPLHFGNGTRLTVT.

On this clone: The same CDR3 can be traced to other DNA sequences in this sample. V usage is TRBV7-2 and J usage is TRBJ2-2; possibly TRBD1 for D (7 bases). The germline V and J ends were trimmed by 4 bases and 4 bases, with 13 bases remaining between them. The CDR3 extends over 15 amino acids. Germline CDR1 SGHTA, CDR2 FQGNSA. CDR3 DNA sequence: TGTGCCAGCAGCTCTCGGCAGGGGGGCACCGGGGAGCTGTTTTTT. It is translated as CASSSRQGGTGELFF.

This chain uses TRBV29-1 with TRBJ1-1, with a possible D match to TRBD1 (5 bases). The length of the CDR3 is 16 residues. The germline CDR1 and CDR2 sequences are SQVTM and ANQGSEA. The germline V and J ends were trimmed by 3 bases and 1 base, with 18 bases remaining between them. CDR3 sequence: CSVDPRRTGENTEAFF. CDR3 nucleotides: TGCAGCGTTGATCCTAGGAGAACAGGTGAGAACACTGAAGCTTTCTTT.

The chain employs TRBV9 and TRBJ2-3; 11 bases fit TRBD2. The CDR3 totals 18 residues. Germline CDR1 and CDR2: SGDLS and YYNGEE. With 4 bases clipped from V and 0 bases from J, the junction kept 10 bases outside the gene matches. The CDR3 coding sequence is TGTGCCAGCAGCTTACCCTCTAGCGGGGGGACGAGCACAGATACGCAGTATTTT. It translates to CASSLPSSGGTSTDTQYF.

The CDR3 reads CASSPRTGLNNEQFF. In DNA, the CDR3 is TGTGCCAGCAGCCCCCGGACAGGGTTAAACAATGAGCAGTTCTTC. V gene TRBV4-2 combines with J gene TRBJ2-1; the match to TRBD1 covers 8 bases. The CDR3 is made up of 15 amino acids. Germline V gene sequence: CDR1 LGHNA, CDR2 YNFKEQ. J was trimmed by 5 bases and V by 4 bases; bases with no gene match: 7.

The J gene is TRBJ1-2, the V gene TRBV6-5; 7 bases match TRBD1. CDR3 length: 12 residues. Trimming took 7 bases from V and 6 from J; bases not matched to a gene: 5. CDR1 is MNHEY and CDR2 is SVGAGI in the germline V gene. CDR3 DNA sequence: TGTGCCAGCACGGACAGGAACCATGGCTACACCTTC. Amino acid sequence: CASTDRNHGYTF.

The genes are TRBV6-5 and TRBJ2-5, with 7 nucleotides matching TRBD1. Germline CDR1 reads MNHEY; CDR2 reads SVGAGI. V was pared by 5 bases and J by 5 bases, with 11 bases of the junction left unmatched. The CDR3 loop spans 15 amino acids. The CDR3 DNA is TGTGCCAGCAGTCCTTACAGGGGTAACACGGAGACCCAGTACTTC. It yields the protein CASSPYRGNTETQYF.

The CDR3 loop is CASSLYRGGQPQHF. The DNA of the CDR3 is TGTGCCAGCAGTTTATACAGGGGTGGTCAGCCCCAGCATTTT. This chain joins TRBV28 and TRBJ1-5; 7 positions match TRBD1. CDR1 and CDR2 from the germline V gene are MDHEN and SYDVKM. The CDR3 consists of 14 residues. The J segment lost 6 bases and the V segment lost 1 base, leaving 3 bases of the junction unmatched.

The V call is TRBV27, the J call TRBJ2-3; 7 bases are shared with TRBD2. The germline V gene has CDR1 MNHEY and CDR2 SMNVEV (reference sequence). This CDR3 comprises 16 residues. The ends lost 6 bases at V and 1 base at J; junction bases unmatched: 10. In DNA form, the CDR3 reads TGTGCCAGCAGGCCGACGGGGAGGGCCCGCACAGATACGCAGTATTTT. This codes for CASRPTGRARTDTQYF.

This chain uses TRBV5-4 with TRBJ2-5, with D possibly being TRBD2 (7 bases). Looked up from germline, CDR1 is SGHNT and CDR2 is YYREEE (reference sequence). The V gene lost 2 bases and the J gene lost 9 bases, with 17 bases spanning the gap. The CDR3 length is 14 residues. CDR3 in amino acids: CASSFTGGPGAQYF. The CDR3, as DNA: TGTGCCAGCAGCTTCACCGGGGGGCCGGGGGCCCAGTACTTC.

This clone has only one observation. The genes are TRBV5-5 and TRBJ2-7; a weak D match, TRBD2 (6 bases). The CDR3 totals 12 residues. Germline CDR1 SGHKS, CDR2 YYEKEE (reference sequence). CDR3 in DNA: TGTGCCAGCAGCTTGGATGGGGGGAAGGTGGACGTC. Translation: CASSLDGGKVDV.

The chain employs TRBV6-5 and TRBJ2-1, with D possibly matching TRBD1 (5 bases). The CDR3 covers 16 residues. The germline V gene encodes CDR1 MNHEY and CDR2 SVGAGI. The V end was cut by 1 base, the J end by 0 bases, with 10 bases between. CDR3 amino acids: CASSYWGRGSYNEQFF. CDR3 DNA sequence: TGTGCCAGCAGTTACTGGGGCCGAGGCTCCTACAATGAGCAGTTCTTC.

The rearrangement joins TRBV13 to TRBJ1-2; 12 bases fit TRBD1. Germline V CDR1 and CDR2: PRHDT, FYEKMQ (reference sequence). The CDR3 has 17 residues. The trim removed 1 base at V and 3 bases at J, leaving 6 bases unmatched. This CDR3 reads CASSLEAGTGGDYGYTF. The CDR3 DNA follows: TGTGCCAGCAGCTTAGAAGCCGGGACAGGGGGCGACTATGGCTACACCTTC.

V usage is TRBV2 and J usage is TRBJ2-1; 8 bases align to TRBD1. This CDR3 comprises 14 residues. Trimming cost V 7 bases and J 9 bases; bases outside gene matches: 11. CDR1 is SNHLY and CDR2 is FYNNEI in the germline V gene. In DNA, the CDR3 is TGTGCCAGCATATTCAACAGGGGGTCAGGTGAGCAGTTCTTC. Translation: CASIFNRGSGEQFF.

The V call is TRBV6-1, the J call TRBJ2-1, with 8 nucleotides matching TRBD2. The CDR3 covers 15 residues. J gave up 5 bases and V 1 base, and 4 bases lay outside the gene matches. Per germline, CDR1 MNHNS and CDR2 SASEGT. CDR3 bases: TGTGCCAGCAGTGAAGAGCGGGGGCTGAACAATGAGCAGTTCTTC. Its protein is CASSEERGLNNEQFF.

The genes are TRBV7-2 and TRBJ2-7, with TRBD1 matching 8 bases. This CDR3 region has 14 residues. J lost 4 bases, V lost 2 bases, and 4 bases had no gene match. Germline V gene lookup returns CDR1 SGHTA and CDR2 FQGNSA. In DNA, the CDR3 is TGTGCCAGCAGCTTACAGGGGGCGGCATACGAGCAGTACTTC. Translation gives CASSLQGAAYEQYF.

CDR3 sequence (DNA): TGCGCCAGCAGCTTGAGTACAGGGGTCAAGGGAACAGATACGCAGTATTTT. Its protein is CASSLSTGVKGTDTQYF. V is TRBV5-1 and J is TRBJ2-3; 7 bases map to TRBD1. V shed 1 base, J shed 3 bases, and the junction held 11 bases outside the gene matches. CDR1 and CDR2 (germline): SGHRS, YFSETQ. The CDR3 spans 17 residues. Using reference TRBV5-1 and TRBJ2-3 for the parts outside the CDR3, the full variable domain is KAGVTQTPRYLIKTRGQQVTLSCSPISGHRSVSWYQQTPGQGLQFLFEYFSETQRNKGNFPGRFSGRQFSNSRSEMNVSTLELGDSALYLCASSLSTGVKGTDTQYFGPGTRLTVL.

This chain links TRBV4-2 with TRBJ2-5, with 8 nucleotides matching TRBD2. TRBJ2-7 explains the end of the DNA better; the J call may be wrong. The CDR3 runs 16 residues. Germline V gene sequence: CDR1 LGHNA, CDR2 YNFKEQ. For the CDR3, the DNA is TGTGCCAGCAGCCAAGAGGAGGGGACTAGAGGGTACGAGCAGTACTTC. It yields the protein CASSQEEGTRGYEQYF.

The CDR3: CASMIQGGDYGYTF. The CDR3 nucleotides read TGTGCCAGCATGATCCAGGGGGGAGACTATGGCTACACCTTC. The chain uses TRBV28 and TRBJ1-2, with 7 bases that match TRBD1. Losses at the gene ends were 7 bases for V and 3 bases for J; bases not matched to a gene: 8. This CDR3 is 14 amino acids long. The germline V gene has CDR1 MDHEN and CDR2 SYDVKM.

This clone was seen a single time. This rearrangement joins TRBV6-5 to TRBJ2-3; the match to TRBD1 covers 7 bases. J gave up 2 bases and V 2 bases, and 1 base lay outside the gene matches. The CDR3 runs to 14 residues. Germline CDR1 and CDR2: MNHEY and SVGAGI. CDR3 residues: CASSYGTATDTQYF. The CDR3 nucleotides are TGTGCCAGCAGTTACGGGACAGCCACAGATACGCAGTATTTT.

This clone showed up just a few times. The chain combines TRBV19 with TRBJ1-5, with 9 bases identical to TRBD1. After removal of 3 bases from V and 2 bases from J, the junction contained 5 bases not matched to a gene. There are 16 residues in the CDR3. Germline V gene lookup returns CDR1 LNHDA and CDR2 SQIVND (reference sequence). The DNA for the CDR3 is TGTGCCAGTAGTATGGGACAGGGAGGGGGCAATCAGCCCCAGCATTTT. Translated, it gives CASSMGQGGGNQPQHF.